The T cell receptor (beta chain) described here comes from a study of cytomegalovirus exposure and HLA in healthy donors. Overall study findings and caveats: A later analysis showed HLA-associated TCR beta chains outstripping equally common others in clonal expansion.

The CDR3 contains 13 residues. Per germline, CDR1 SNHLY and CDR2 FYNNEI. V lost 2 bases and J 1 base, leaving 5 bases between the germline ends. Notes on this clone: Antigen: not known.

Researchers ran the PCR with 60 Vbeta and 13 Jbeta primers. The protocol was immunoSEQ multiplex PCR, while the TCRdb copy is restricted to in-frame clones and leaves out a portion. The data hold over 150,000 clones, with roughly 85% observed a single time. This TCR was recovered from a man aged 40-49 years in good health and CMV-seronegative. V usage is TRBV2 and J usage is TRBJ1-1, with D unclear. Sequenced material: PBMCs. The CDR3 protein is CASSERWNTEAFF. CDR3 nucleotide sequence: TGTGCCAGCAGTGAACGGTGGAACACTGAAGCTTTCTTT. The full variable domain, its missing parts supplied by reference TRBV2 and TRBJ1-1, is EPEVTQTPSHQVTQMGQEVILRCVPISNHLYFYWYRQILGQKVEFLVSFYNNEISEKSEIFDDQFSVERPDGSNFTLKIRSTKLEDSAMYFCASSERWNTEAFFGQGTRLTVV.